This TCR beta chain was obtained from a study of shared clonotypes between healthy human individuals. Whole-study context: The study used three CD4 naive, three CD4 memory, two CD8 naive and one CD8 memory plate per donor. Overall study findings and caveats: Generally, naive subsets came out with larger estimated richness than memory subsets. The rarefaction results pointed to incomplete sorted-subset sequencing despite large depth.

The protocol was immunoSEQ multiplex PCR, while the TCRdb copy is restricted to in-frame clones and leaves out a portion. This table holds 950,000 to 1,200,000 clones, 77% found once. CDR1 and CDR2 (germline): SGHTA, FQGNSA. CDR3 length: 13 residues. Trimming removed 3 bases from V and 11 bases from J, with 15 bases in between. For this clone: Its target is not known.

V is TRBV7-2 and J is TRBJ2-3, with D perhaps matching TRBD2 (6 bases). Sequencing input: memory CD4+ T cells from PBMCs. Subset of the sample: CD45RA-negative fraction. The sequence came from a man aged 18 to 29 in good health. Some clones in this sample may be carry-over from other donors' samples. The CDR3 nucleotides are TGTGCCAGCAGCTTCGCCGGGACTGGGAGGCAGTATTTT. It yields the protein CASSFAGTGRQYF.